The entry that follows covers one TCR beta chain sequence. Naive CD8 cells lacked CD45RO and underwent positive selection for CCR7, leaving out terminally differentiated effector memory CD45RA+ cells. Healthy and HIV-negative, the adult donors had no recent acute infections or vaccinations. Replicate PCRs for sorted subsets used around 190 ng DNA; this equaled tens of thousands of T cell genomes. Only in-frame clones appear in the TCRdb table, and some are missing; sequencing was by immunoSEQ multiplex PCR. The top ten hold approximately 0.1% of the sample, which has 450,000 to 700,000 clones, roughly 95% seen once. The source of the sample is a study of shared clonotypes between healthy human individuals. The CDR3 sequence is 14 residues long. V lost 6 bases to trimming and J lost 5 bases, with 14 bases between them. Germline CDR1 is MDHEN and CDR2 is SYDVKM.

This clonotype was sampled from a woman between 25 and 40 years old in good health. This chain connects TRBV28 to TRBJ1-3; D perhaps matches TRBD1 (5 bases). Sequenced material: naive CD8+ T cells sorted from blood. In nucleotides, the CDR3 is TGTGCCAGCAGGGCCATCGGGGGACGAAACACCATATATTTT. It translates to CASRAIGGRNTIYF.